The clone carrying this T cell receptor (beta chain) was counted a single time. The CDR3 extends over 13 amino acids. Germline lookup yields CDR1 SGHNT and CDR2 YENEEA. The V end was cut by 5 bases, the J end by 5 bases, with 10 bases between. Authors' processing steps: ImmunoSEQ gave junction-only sequences without quality scores, so filtering differed. Produced via immunoSEQ multiplex PCR; TCRdb's table is partial and in-frame only. For V, J and clone size, that table is used; D and trimming come from the DNA. The table has some 480,000 clones, around 79% seen once; the top ten hold roughly 12%. The sample belongs to a study of shared clonotypes between healthy human individuals.

The sample comprised PBMCs. The TCR sequence derives from a woman in her forties in good health. Some clones in this sample may be carry-over from other donors' samples. The chain joins TRBV11-3 to TRBJ2-1; no reliable D call. For the CDR3, the DNA is TGTGCCAGCAGCATTAGCAGTAACAATGAGCAGTTCTTC. It is translated as CASSISSNNEQFF.